This T cell receptor beta chain is from a study of beta chain features in type 1 diabetes. Study results and caveats: The question left open here concerned HLA type influencing TCRB rearrangement. Lower insertion and higher deletion counts appeared at VDJ junctions in type 1 diabetes patients.

A remark on this clone: Its target is not known.

Germline V gene data show CDR1 as LGHNT and CDR2 as FRNRAP. The CDR3 runs 15 residues. J lost 7 bases, V lost 4 bases, and 6 bases had no gene match. Every bit of the isolated RNA underwent reverse transcription, so sequencing read expressed TCRB transcripts. This table comes from immunoSEQ multiplex PCR, and its TCRdb copy is limited to in-frame clones, with some not included. The sample consists of roughly 450,000 clones, roughly 11% of them appearing once. CD4+ naive, central memory, regulatory and stem cell-like memory subsets were isolated by sorting on CD45RO/CCR7/CD25/CD127/CD95/CD27. Specimen: naive CD4+ T cells from blood. The rearrangement joins TRBV12-5 to TRBJ2-1; 11 bases are a match to TRBD1. This receptor was taken from a woman in her late teens or twenties in good health. The CDR3 DNA follows: TGTGCTAGTGGTTCAGGGACAGGGGGTGTAAATGAGCAGTTCTTC. It yields the protein CASGSGTGGVNEQFF.